Shown below are 10 T cell receptor beta chains from a single sample sequenced in a study of control samples from healthy donors and cancer patients. Method: immunoSEQ multiplex PCR; TCRdb's copy keeps in-frame clones and lacks some. Of approximately 100,000 clones detected, 85% to 90% appear once; the ten largest clones hold 7.8%. The specimen was blood. These receptors originate from a young man in good health.

The chain is built from TRBV15 and TRBJ2-1; D is unclear. The germline V gene encodes CDR1 LNHNV and CDR2 YYDKDF (reference sequence). This CDR3 comprises 13 residues. Trimming pared 5 bases from V and 9 bases from J, leaving 14 bases between. CDR3 in DNA: TGTGCCACCAGCCTGTCGTTGGATCTTGAGCAGTTCTTC. Translated: CATSLSLDLEQFF. The entire variable domain, with the rest obtained from reference TRBV15 and TRBJ2-1, is as follows: DAMVIQNPRYQVTQFGKPVTLSCSQTLNHNVMYWYQQKSSQAPKLLFHYYDKDFNNEADTPDNFQSRRPNTSFCFLDIRSPGLGDTAMYLCATSLSLDLEQFFGPGTRLTVL.

The V and J genes are TRBV9 and TRBJ1-2; possible D gene TRBD1, 6 bases. Germline CDR1 is SGDLS and CDR2 is YYNGEE. This CDR3 has 15 residues. The V and J ends lost 2 bases and 6 bases respectively, with 17 bases between them. CDR3 nucleotides: TGTGCCAGCAGCGTGGGAGTCGGACAGCGACATGGCTACACCTTC. It translates to CASSVGVGQRHGYTF.

The gene calls are TRBV5-5 and TRBJ2-7, with 7 bases matching TRBD1. This CDR3 region has 14 residues. Looked up from germline, CDR1 is SGHKS and CDR2 is YYEKEE (reference sequence). V was pared by 0 bases and J by 3 bases, with 3 bases of the junction left unmatched. The CDR3 sequence is CASSLGDSFYEQYF. CDR3 nucleotides: TGTGCCAGCAGCTTGGGGGACAGCTTCTACGAGCAGTACTTC. Filled out from reference TRBV5-5 and TRBJ2-7, the complete variable domain reads DAGVTQSPTHLIKTRGQQVTLRCSPISGHKSVSWYQQVLGQGPQFIFQYYEKEERGRGNFPDRFSARQFPNYSSELNVNALLLGDSALYLCASSLGDSFYEQYFGPGTRLTVT.

This chain uses TRBV9 with TRBJ2-3, with 10 positions matching TRBD2. The CDR3 is made up of 18 amino acids. Germline CDR1 SGDLS, CDR2 YYNGEE. V shed 1 base, J shed 0 bases, and the junction held 8 bases outside the gene matches. CDR3 nucleotide sequence: TGTGCCAGCAGCGTATTGGCTAGCGGGGGCCGTAGCACAGATACGCAGTATTTT. Protein product: CASSVLASGGRSTDTQYF.

The rearrangement links TRBV24-1 to TRBJ1-5; D gene uncertain. The CDR3 is 14 amino acids. V lost 7 bases, J lost 3 bases, and 12 bases lay in between. CDR1 is KGHDR and CDR2 is SFDVKD in the germline V gene. This CDR3 reads CATRAPGSNQPQHF. The CDR3 region has the DNA TGTGCCACCAGGGCCCCGGGGTCCAATCAGCCCCAGCATTTT.

V is TRBV19 and J is TRBJ1-5; D not certain. Trimming pared 6 bases from V and 6 bases from J, leaving 12 bases between. This CDR3 has 13 amino acids. Germline lookup yields CDR1 LNHDA and CDR2 SQIVND (reference sequence). The CDR3 DNA is TGTGCCAGTAGCAATCCGGTGGGTCAGCCCCAGCATTTT. It encodes CASSNPVGQPQHF.

CDR3 bases: TGTGCCAGCAGCTCCGGGACAGGGGTGAGTGAGCAGTTCTTC. This translates into CASSSGTGVSEQFF. The chain couples TRBV13 to TRBJ2-1; 10 nucleotides line up with TRBD1. J gave up 9 bases and V 4 bases, and 6 bases lay outside the gene matches. The CDR3 has 14 residues. Per germline, CDR1 PRHDT and CDR2 FYEKMQ (reference sequence).

This sequence joins TRBV30 and TRBJ1-4, with TRBD1 matching 11 bases. With V trimmed by 3 bases and J by 4 bases, 7 bases remained unmatched. The germline V gene has CDR1 GTSNPN and CDR2 SVGIG (reference sequence). CDR3 length: 16 residues. The DNA for the CDR3 is TGTGCCTGGAGCCGGGGACAGGGGGAGGTTAATGAAAAACTGTTTTTT. Amino acid sequence: CAWSRGQGEVNEKLFF.

The chain employs TRBV20-1 and TRBJ2-2, with D tentatively TRBD1 or TRBD2 (5 bases each). CDR1 and CDR2 from the germline V gene are DFQATT and SNEGSKA (reference sequence). The CDR3 covers 13 residues. V was clipped by 3 bases and J by 8 bases, with 13 bases between them. CDR3 region: CSASFDEGGELFF. In DNA, the CDR3 is TGCAGTGCTAGTTTTGACGAGGGGGGGGAGCTGTTTTTT.

The rearrangement uses TRBV7-6 and TRBJ2-1; 10 nucleotides match TRBD1. The germline gives CDR1 SGHVS, CDR2 FNYEAQ. After removal of 5 bases from V and 4 bases from J, the junction contained 5 bases not matched to a gene. This CDR3 has 15 residues. CDR3 protein: CASSRSGQGYNEQFF. CDR3 coding DNA: TGTGCCAGCAGCAGATCGGGACAGGGGTACAATGAGCAGTTCTTC.